The next 8 T cell receptor beta chains were all read from a single sample in a study of OX40 agonist ivuxolimab in advanced cancers. Generated by immunoSEQ multiplex PCR, the TCRdb table keeps only in-frame clones and is missing some. The sample lists 75,000 to 95,000 clones; around 87% were seen once. Sequencing was performed on CD4+ or CD8+ T cells sorted from blood, taken in a trial of the OX40 agonist ivuxolimab. The receptors were sampled from an adult with an advanced solid tumor such as melanoma, head and neck, liver or kidney cancer.

The gene calls are TRBV6-1 and TRBJ1-5; D is perhaps TRBD1 (6 bases). This CDR3 spans 17 amino acids. Trimming removed 4 bases from V and 9 bases from J, with 25 bases in between. Per the germline V gene, CDR1 is MNHNS and CDR2 is SASEGT. CDR3 nucleotides: TGTGCCAGCAGTGTCGTCTGGGGGGCTGGGTTTTCTTCGCCCCAGCATTTT. This sequence encodes CASSVVWGAGFSSPQHF.

The rearrangement links TRBV7-2 to TRBJ1-5, with TRBD1 as a possible D gene (6 bases). Germline V lookup: CDR1 SGHTA, CDR2 FQGNSA. V was cut by 4 bases and J by 2 bases, with 12 bases left in between. CDR3 length: 15 amino acids. DNA of the CDR3: TGTGCCAGCAGCTCAGGACAGTTGGGCAATCAGCCCCAGCATTTT. Translated: CASSSGQLGNQPQHF.

The genes are TRBV30 and TRBJ1-5; no clear D gene. Trimming cost V 2 bases and J 4 bases, with 9 bases left between them. This CDR3 region has 13 residues. Germline lookup yields CDR1 GTSNPN and CDR2 SVGIG (reference sequence). CDR3: CAWSPILNQPQHF. The CDR3 DNA is TGTGCCTGGAGTCCGATTCTGAATCAGCCCCAGCATTTT.

The genes are TRBV6-1 and TRBJ2-5; TRBD2 agrees at 9 bases. Unmatched junction bases numbered 6, after V lost 7 bases and J lost 0 bases. CDR1 and CDR2 (germline): MNHNS, SASEGT. The CDR3 spans 15 residues. The CDR3: CASTWLAGNQETQYF. CDR3 coding DNA: TGTGCCAGCACGTGGCTAGCGGGAAACCAAGAGACCCAGTACTTC.

The rearrangement joins TRBV9 to TRBJ2-2; tentative D call: TRBD2 (5 bases). CDR3 length: 15 residues. Germline assignment: CDR1 SGDLS and CDR2 YYNGEE. Trimming pared 0 bases from V and 3 bases from J, leaving 9 bases between. The CDR3 reads CASSVGTADTGELFF. As DNA, the CDR3 is TGTGCCAGCAGCGTAGGAACAGCGGACACCGGGGAGCTGTTTTTT.

The V gene is TRBV7-8, the J gene TRBJ2-1; 13 bases are a match to TRBD2. CDR3 length: 19 amino acids. Germline CDR1 and CDR2: SGHVS and FQNEAQ. The trim removed 1 base at V and 2 bases at J, leaving 8 bases unmatched. CDR3 residues: CASSLGGTSGTLPYNEQFF. CDR3 bases: TGTGCCAGCAGCTTAGGTGGGACTAGCGGGACCCTCCCCTACAATGAGCAGTTCTTC.

The V gene is TRBV19, the J gene TRBJ1-1; 8 bases line up with TRBD1. The CDR3 contains 16 residues. The trim removed 1 base at V and 4 bases at J, leaving 8 bases unmatched. CDR1 LNHDA and CDR2 SQIVND come from the germline V gene (reference sequence). In DNA, the CDR3 is TGTGCCAGTAGTATAGGAACAGGGGGTTATGGCACTGAAGCTTTCTTT. Translating gives CASSIGTGGYGTEAFF.

The chain recombines TRBV4-1 with TRBJ1-1; no definite D call. The CDR3 has 15 amino acids. V lost 0 bases to trimming and J lost 6 bases, with 14 bases between them. In germline, CDR1 is MGHRA, CDR2 YSYEKL. The CDR3 region has the DNA TGCGCCAGCAGCCAAGACAGGCGGTCCATGTCTGAAGCTTTCTTT. Translated, it gives CASSQDRRSMSEAFF.